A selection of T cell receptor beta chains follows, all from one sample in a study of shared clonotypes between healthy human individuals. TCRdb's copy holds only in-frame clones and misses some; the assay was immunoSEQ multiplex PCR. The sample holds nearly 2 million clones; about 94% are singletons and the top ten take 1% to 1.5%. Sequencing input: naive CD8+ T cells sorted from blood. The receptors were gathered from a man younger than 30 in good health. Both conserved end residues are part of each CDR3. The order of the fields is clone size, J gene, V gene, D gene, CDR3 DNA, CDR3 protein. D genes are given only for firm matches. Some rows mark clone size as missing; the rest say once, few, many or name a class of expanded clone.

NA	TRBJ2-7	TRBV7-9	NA	TGTGCCAGCAGCTTAGGATGGGGGGACTCCTACGAGCAGTACTTC	CASSLGWGDSYEQYF
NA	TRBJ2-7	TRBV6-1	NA	TGTGCCAGCAGTGAAGCGCTAGGGGGGGAACTCGACGAGCAGTACTTC	CASSEALGGELDEQYF
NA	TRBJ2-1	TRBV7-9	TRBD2	TGTGCCAGCAGCTTACCCCGATTTAGCGGGAGGGGGGACAATGAGCAGTTCTTC	CASSLPRFSGRGDNEQFF
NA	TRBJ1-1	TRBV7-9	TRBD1	TGTGCCAGCATCGGGACAGGGGGAGACACTGAAGCTTTCTTT	CASIGTGGDTEAFF
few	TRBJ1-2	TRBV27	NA	TGTGCCAGCAGTTTCCGGGACGGATATGGCTACACCTTC	CASSFRDGYGYTF
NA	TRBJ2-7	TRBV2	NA	TGTGCCAGCAGTGAAGCGGCACAATCCTACGAGCAGTACTTC	CASSEAAQSYEQYF
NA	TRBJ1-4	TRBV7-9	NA	TGTGCCAGCAGCTCATGGCAGGGTGGAGTTGAAAAACTGTTTTTT	CASSSWQGGVEKLFF
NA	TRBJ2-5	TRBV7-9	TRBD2	TGTGCCAGCAGCTTCGCCCTGGGAGGGGAGACCCAGTACTTC	CASSFALGGETQYF
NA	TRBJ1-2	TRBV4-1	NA	TGCGCCAGCAGCCCTGGACAGCGCTATGGCTACACCTTC	CASSPGQRYGYTF
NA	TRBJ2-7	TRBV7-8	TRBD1	TGTGCCAGCAGCTTAGGGACAGGGAACGACGAGCAGTACTTC	CASSLGTGNDEQYF
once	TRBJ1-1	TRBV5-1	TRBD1	TGCGCCAGCAGCTCCTGGACAGGGGGGAACACTGAAGCTTTCTTT	CASSSWTGGNTEAFF
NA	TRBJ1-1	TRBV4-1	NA	TGCGCCAGCAGCCAAGTCGGGTACAGGGAGGACACTGAAGCTTTCTTT	CASSQVGYREDTEAFF
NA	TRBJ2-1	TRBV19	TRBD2	TGTGCCAGTAGTATTGCGGGAGGGCCTAACAATGAGCAGTTCTTC	CASSIAGGPNNEQFF
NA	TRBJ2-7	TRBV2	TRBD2	TGTGCCATCCTCTCGGGACTAGCGGGATCCTACGAGCAGTACTTC	CAILSGLAGSYEQYF
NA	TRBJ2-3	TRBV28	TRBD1	TGTGCCAGCAACCGGGACAGTACAGTAGATACGCAGTATTTT	CASNRDSTVDTQYF
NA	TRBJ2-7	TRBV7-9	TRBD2	TGTGCCAGCAGCTTAGCGAGCGGGGGGGCCTCCTACGAGCAGTACTTC	CASSLASGGASYEQYF
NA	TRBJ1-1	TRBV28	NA	TGTGCCAGCAGTTTAAATCGGGGTCGCACTGAAGCTTTCTTT	CASSLNRGRTEAFF
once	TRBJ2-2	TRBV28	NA	TGTGCCAGCAGTTGGGCGGTAACAGACACCGGGGAGCTGTTTTTT	CASSWAVTDTGELFF
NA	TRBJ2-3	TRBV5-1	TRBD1	TGCGCCAGCAGCTTGGGGACAGGGAGTGGAGATACGCAGTATTTT	CASSLGTGSGDTQYF
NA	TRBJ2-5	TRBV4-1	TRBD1	TGCGCCAGCAGCCAAGTGGCCGCAGACAGGGAAGAGACCCAGTACTTC	CASSQVAADREETQYF
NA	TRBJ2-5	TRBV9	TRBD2	TGTGCCAGCAGCCCCGGGACTAGCGTAGAAGAGACCCAGTACTTC	CASSPGTSVEETQYF
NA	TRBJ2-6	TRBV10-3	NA	TGTGCCATCAGTGAGCCACAACAGGGATCAGGGGCCAACGTCCTGACTTTC	CAISEPQQGSGANVLTF
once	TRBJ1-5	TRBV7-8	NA	TGTGCCAGCAGCGGGCCGGGCCTGGGCAATCAGCCCCAGCATTTT	CASSGPGLGNQPQHF
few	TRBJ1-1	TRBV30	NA	TGTGCCTGGAGTTCCTCAGGGGACACTGAAGCTTTCTTT	CAWSSSGDTEAFF
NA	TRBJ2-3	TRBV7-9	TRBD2	TGTGCCAGCAGCTATGGGACTAGCGGGGGGCACACAGATACGCAGTATTTT	CASSYGTSGGHTDTQYF
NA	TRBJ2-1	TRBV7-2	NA	TGTGCCAGCCCCCCAAGCGTAAGCTCCTACAATGAGCAGTTCTTC	CASPPSVSSYNEQFF
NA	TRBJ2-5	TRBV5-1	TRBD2	TGCGCCAGCAGCTCCCAAGTTCTAGCGGGGGGAGAGACCCAGTACTTC	CASSSQVLAGGETQYF
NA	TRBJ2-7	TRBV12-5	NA	TGTGCTAGTGGTTTGGACATAAGCGAGCAGTACTTC	CASGLDISEQYF
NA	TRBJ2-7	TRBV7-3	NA	TGTGCCAGCAGTCGGACTGGCTCCTACGAGCAGTACTTC	CASSRTGSYEQYF
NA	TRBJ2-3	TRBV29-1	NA	TGCAGCGTTGAAGCCAATGACCGGGCGGTTCTACTTACAGATACGCAGTATTTT	CSVEANDRAVLLTDTQYF
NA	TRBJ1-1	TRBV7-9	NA	TGTGCCAGCAGCTATGAGACAGGTGAAGCTTTCTTT	CASSYETGEAFF
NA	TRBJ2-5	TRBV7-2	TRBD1	TGTGCCAGCAGCCCGATTCGGGACAGGGGGCGCCAAGAGACCCAGTACTTC	CASSPIRDRGRQETQYF
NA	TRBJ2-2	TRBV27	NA	TGTGCCAGCAGTCCAGGGACCCGACCGACCACGAGGGAGCTGTTTTTT	CASSPGTRPTTRELFF
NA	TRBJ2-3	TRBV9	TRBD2	TGTGCCAGCAGCGGCGAGAGCGGGAGAGACACAGATACGCAGTATTTT	CASSGESGRDTDTQYF